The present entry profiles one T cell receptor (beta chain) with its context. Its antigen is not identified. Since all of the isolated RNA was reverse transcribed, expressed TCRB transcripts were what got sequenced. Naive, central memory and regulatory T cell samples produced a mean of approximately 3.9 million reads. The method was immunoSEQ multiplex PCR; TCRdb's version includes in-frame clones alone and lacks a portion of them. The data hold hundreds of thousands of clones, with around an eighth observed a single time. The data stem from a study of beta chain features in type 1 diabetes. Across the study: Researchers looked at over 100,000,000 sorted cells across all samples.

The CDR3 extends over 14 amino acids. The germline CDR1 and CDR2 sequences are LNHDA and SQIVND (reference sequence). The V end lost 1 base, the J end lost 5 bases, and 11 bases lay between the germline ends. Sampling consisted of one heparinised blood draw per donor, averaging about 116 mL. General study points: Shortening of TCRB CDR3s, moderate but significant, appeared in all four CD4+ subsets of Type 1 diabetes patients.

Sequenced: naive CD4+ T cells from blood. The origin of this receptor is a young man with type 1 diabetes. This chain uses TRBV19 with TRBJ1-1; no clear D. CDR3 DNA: TGTGCCAGTAGTATAGTCAACGGGGAGACTGAAGCTTTCTTT. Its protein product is CASSIVNGETEAFF.